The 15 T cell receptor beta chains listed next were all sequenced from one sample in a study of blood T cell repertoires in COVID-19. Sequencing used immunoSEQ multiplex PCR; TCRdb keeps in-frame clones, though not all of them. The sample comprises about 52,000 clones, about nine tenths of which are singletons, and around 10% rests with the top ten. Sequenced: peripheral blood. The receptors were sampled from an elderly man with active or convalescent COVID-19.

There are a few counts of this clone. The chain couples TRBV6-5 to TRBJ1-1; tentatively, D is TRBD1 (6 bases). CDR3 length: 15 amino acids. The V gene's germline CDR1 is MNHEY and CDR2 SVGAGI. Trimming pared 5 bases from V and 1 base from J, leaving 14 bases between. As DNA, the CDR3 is TGTGCCAGCAGTCGCAGACAGGATTGGAACACTGAAGCTTTCTTT. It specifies CASSRRQDWNTEAFF.

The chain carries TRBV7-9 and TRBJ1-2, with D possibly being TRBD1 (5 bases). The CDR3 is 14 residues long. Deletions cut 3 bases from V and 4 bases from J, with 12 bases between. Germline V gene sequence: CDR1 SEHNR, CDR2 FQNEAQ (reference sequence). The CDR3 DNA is TGTGCCAGCAGCTTGTCGGAGGGACTCTATGGCTACACCTTC. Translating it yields CASSLSEGLYGYTF.

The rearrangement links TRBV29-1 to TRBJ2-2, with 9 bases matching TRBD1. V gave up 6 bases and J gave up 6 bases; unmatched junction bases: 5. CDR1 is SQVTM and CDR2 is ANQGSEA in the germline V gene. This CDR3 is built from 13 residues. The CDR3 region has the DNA TGCAGCGTGGCGGGACAGGGCTCCGGGGAGCTGTTTTTT. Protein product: CSVAGQGSGELFF.

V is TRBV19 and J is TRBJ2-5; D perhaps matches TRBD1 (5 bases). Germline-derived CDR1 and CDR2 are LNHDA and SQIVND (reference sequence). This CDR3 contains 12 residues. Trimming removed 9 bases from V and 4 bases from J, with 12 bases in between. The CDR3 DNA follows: TGTGCCAGCAAGGGGTCGGCAGAGACCCAGTACTTC. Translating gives CASKGSAETQYF.

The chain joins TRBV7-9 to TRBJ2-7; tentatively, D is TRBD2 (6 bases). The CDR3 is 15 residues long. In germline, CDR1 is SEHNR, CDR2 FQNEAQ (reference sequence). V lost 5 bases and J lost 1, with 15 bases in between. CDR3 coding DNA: TGTGCCAGCAGCCCCGCGGGGAAGGAATCCTACGAGCAGTACTTC. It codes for CASSPAGKESYEQYF.

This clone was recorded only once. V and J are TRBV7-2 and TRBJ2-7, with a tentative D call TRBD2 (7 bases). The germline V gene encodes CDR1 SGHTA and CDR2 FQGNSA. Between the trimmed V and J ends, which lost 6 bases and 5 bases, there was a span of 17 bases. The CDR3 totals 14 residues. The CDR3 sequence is CASRGGGARNEQYF. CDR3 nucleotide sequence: TGTGCCAGCAGGGGAGGGGGGGCTCGGAACGAGCAGTACTTC. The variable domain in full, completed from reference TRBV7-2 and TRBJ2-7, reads GAGVSQSPSNKVTEKGKDVELRCDPISGHTALYWYRQSLGQGLEFLIYFQGNSAPDKSGLPSDRFSAERTGGSVSTLTIQRTQQEDSAVYLCASRGGGARNEQYFGPGTRLTVT.

The CDR3 here is CASSYSGDRSVAFF. The CDR3 coding sequence is TGTGCCAGCAGTTACTCGGGGGACAGGTCGGTAGCTTTCTTT. V and J are TRBV6-5 and TRBJ1-1, with 8 bases matching TRBD1. CDR3 length: 14 amino acids. From germline, CDR1 is MNHEY and CDR2 SVGAGI. V shed 0 bases and J 10 bases; nucleotides not matched to a gene: 7.

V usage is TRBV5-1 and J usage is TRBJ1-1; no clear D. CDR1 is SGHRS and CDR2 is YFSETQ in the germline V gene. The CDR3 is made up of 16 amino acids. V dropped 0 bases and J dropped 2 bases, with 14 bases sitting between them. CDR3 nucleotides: TGCGCCAGCAGCTTGGCGGCAGGCAGAACCAACACTGAAGCTTTCTTT. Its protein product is CASSLAAGRTNTEAFF.

This chain's CDR3 is CASSRDSLTIYF. The DNA for the CDR3 is TGTGCCAGCAGCCGGGACTCCCTCACCATATATTTT. This chain uses TRBV7-9 with TRBJ1-3; a possible D gene is TRBD1 (5 bases). CDR3 length equals 12 residues. With 5 bases removed from V and 9 bases from J, the gap between germline ends came to 11 bases. Germline values: CDR1 SEHNR, CDR2 FQNEAQ (reference sequence).

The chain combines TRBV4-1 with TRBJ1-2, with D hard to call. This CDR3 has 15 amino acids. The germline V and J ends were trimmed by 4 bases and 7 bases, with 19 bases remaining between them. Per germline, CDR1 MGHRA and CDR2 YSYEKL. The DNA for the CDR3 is TGCGCCAGCAGCCTAGAAGGAACAGTCGGGAGTGGCTACACCTTC. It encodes CASSLEGTVGSGYTF.

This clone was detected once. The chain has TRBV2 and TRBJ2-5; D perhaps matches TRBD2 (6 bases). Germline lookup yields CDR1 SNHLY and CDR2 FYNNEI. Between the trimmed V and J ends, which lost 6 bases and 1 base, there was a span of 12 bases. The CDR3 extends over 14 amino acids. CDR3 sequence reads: CASRTSSTQETQYF. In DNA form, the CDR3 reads TGTGCCAGCAGAACTAGCTCTACCCAAGAGACCCAGTACTTC.

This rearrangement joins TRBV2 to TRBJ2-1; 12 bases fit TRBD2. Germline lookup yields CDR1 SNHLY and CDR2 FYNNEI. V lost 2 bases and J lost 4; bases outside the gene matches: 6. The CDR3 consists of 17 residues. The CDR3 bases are TGTGCCAGCAGTGAATTGGGGGGACTAGCGGGTTACAATGAGCAGTTCTTC. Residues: CASSELGGLAGYNEQFF.

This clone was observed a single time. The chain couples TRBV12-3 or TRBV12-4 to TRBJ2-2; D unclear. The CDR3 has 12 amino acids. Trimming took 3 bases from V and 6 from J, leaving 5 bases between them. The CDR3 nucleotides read TGTGCCAGCAGTTTTTCGGCCGGGGAGCTGTTTTTT. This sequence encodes CASSFSAGELFF.

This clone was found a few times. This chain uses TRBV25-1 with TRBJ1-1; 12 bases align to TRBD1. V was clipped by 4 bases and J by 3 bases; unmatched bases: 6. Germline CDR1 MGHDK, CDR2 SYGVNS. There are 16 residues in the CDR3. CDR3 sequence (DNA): TGTGCCAGCAGTGGCCCCGGGACAGGGGGCCACACTGAAGCTTTCTTT. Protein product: CASSGPGTGGHTEAFF.

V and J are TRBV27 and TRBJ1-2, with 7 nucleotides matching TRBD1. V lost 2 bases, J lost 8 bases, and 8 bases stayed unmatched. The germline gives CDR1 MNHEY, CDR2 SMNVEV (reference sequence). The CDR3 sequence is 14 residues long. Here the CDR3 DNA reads TGTGCCAGCAGTTTAGCCAGGGGGGTAGGGGGCTACACCTTC. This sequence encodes CASSLARGVGGYTF.